This is a list of T cell receptor beta chains from one sample in a study of cytomegalovirus exposure and HLA in healthy donors. Measured with immunoSEQ multiplex PCR; TCRdb has only the in-frame clones, and not every one. The table lists 100,000 to 150,000 clones, about 85% of them singletons. The sample consisted of PBMCs. Receptors originate from a boy aged 5 to 17 in good health and CMV-seronegative. The CDR3 runs from the conserved cysteine through the conserved F or W. The D gene is left open where the match is weak. Only some rows state a clone size, as once, few, many or a class for expanded clones.

J gene: TRBJ2-1; D gene: TRBD2; V gene: TRBV6-1; clone size: once; CDR3 DNA: TGTGCCAGCAGTGGCCGGGGTAGCGGGAGAAAGAACAATGAGCAGTTCTTC; CDR3 protein: CASSGRGSGRKNNEQFF
J gene: TRBJ2-1; D gene: -; V gene: TRBV20-1; clone size: -; CDR3 DNA: TGCAGTGCTAGAGGGCCCACTGAGCAGTTCTTC; CDR3 protein: CSARGPTEQFF
J gene: TRBJ2-3; D gene: TRBD2; V gene: TRBV4-1; clone size: -; CDR3 DNA: TGCGCCAGCAGCCAAGGGGAGGGATCCGCAGATACGCAGTATTTT; CDR3 protein: CASSQGEGSADTQYF
J gene: TRBJ2-2; D gene: TRBD1; V gene: TRBV6-6; clone size: -; CDR3 DNA: TGTGCCAGCAGTTTTGCCCCCTGGGACAGGGCCGGGGAGCTGTTTTTT; CDR3 protein: CASSFAPWDRAGELFF
J gene: TRBJ1-1; D gene: -; V gene: TRBV30; clone size: -; CDR3 DNA: TGTGCCTGGAGTGTAGCAAGGGGGAACACTGAAGCTTTCTTT; CDR3 protein: CAWSVARGNTEAFF
J gene: TRBJ2-1; D gene: TRBD2; V gene: TRBV7-2; clone size: -; CDR3 DNA: TGTGCCAGCAGCCCATGGGAGCTAGCGGGAAGAAATGAGCAGTTCTTC; CDR3 protein: CASSPWELAGRNEQFF
J gene: TRBJ1-5; D gene: TRBD1; V gene: TRBV28; clone size: -; CDR3 DNA: TGTGCCAGCAGTCCGGGACAGTATAGCAATCAGCCCCAGCATTTT; CDR3 protein: CASSPGQYSNQPQHF
J gene: TRBJ1-4; D gene: TRBD1; V gene: TRBV15; clone size: -; CDR3 DNA: TGTGCCACCAGCAGAGAGGGACAGACTACCTTGATGATTTTT; CDR3 protein: CATSREGQTTLMIF
J gene: TRBJ2-1; D gene: -; V gene: TRBV7-2; clone size: -; CDR3 DNA: TGTGCCAGCAGCTTAATTTTTTTGGGTGACACGGGGTACATTGAGCAGTTCTTC; CDR3 protein: CASSLIFLGDTGYIEQFF
J gene: TRBJ1-1; D gene: TRBD1; V gene: TRBV15; clone size: -; CDR3 DNA: TGTGCCACCAGCGTCACAGGGGTCACTGAAGCTTTCTTT; CDR3 protein: CATSVTGVTEAFF
J gene: TRBJ2-5; D gene: -; V gene: TRBV10-3; clone size: -; CDR3 DNA: TGTGCCACACGGGACAAGAAAGAGACCCAGTACTTC; CDR3 protein: CATRDKKETQYF
J gene: TRBJ2-3; D gene: -; V gene: TRBV5-4; clone size: -; CDR3 DNA: TGTGCCAGCAGCTCCCCCGGGGACATTTACACAGATACGCAGTATTTT; CDR3 protein: CASSSPGDIYTDTQYF
J gene: TRBJ2-3; D gene: TRBD1; V gene: TRBV19; clone size: -; CDR3 DNA: TGTGCCAGTAAAGGGGGCCCCCCGCGGAAGACGCAGTATTTT; CDR3 protein: CASKGGPPRKTQYF
J gene: TRBJ2-5; D gene: TRBD2; V gene: TRBV9; clone size: -; CDR3 DNA: TGTGCCAGCAGCGTAGGTTTGTGGCCTAGCGGGCTTTCACAAGAGACCCAGTACTTC; CDR3 protein: CASSVGLWPSGLSQETQYF
J gene: TRBJ1-5; D gene: TRBD1; V gene: TRBV16; clone size: -; CDR3 DNA: TGTGCCAGCAGCCCGGAACAGGGGAGCTATCAGCCCCAGCATTTT; CDR3 protein: CASSPEQGSYQPQHF
J gene: TRBJ2-7; D gene: -; V gene: TRBV7-3; clone size: -; CDR3 DNA: TGTGCCAGCAGCTTCGGAGGCGGGATGGGAGGCGGCGAGCAGTACTTC; CDR3 protein: CASSFGGGMGGGEQYF
J gene: TRBJ2-2; D gene: -; V gene: TRBV5-6; clone size: -; CDR3 DNA: TGTGCCAGCAGCTTCTTACAGACCGGGGAGCTGTTTTTT; CDR3 protein: CASSFLQTGELFF
J gene: TRBJ2-5; D gene: TRBD2; V gene: TRBV4-1; clone size: -; CDR3 DNA: TGCGCCAGCAGCCAAGACGGCAGGGTAGCGGGAGAGACCCAGTACTTC; CDR3 protein: CASSQDGRVAGETQYF
J gene: TRBJ1-1; D gene: -; V gene: TRBV27; clone size: -; CDR3 DNA: TGTGCCAGCAGTTTAGGGCGCGAAGCTTTCTTT; CDR3 protein: CASSLGREAFF
J gene: TRBJ2-1; D gene: TRBD2; V gene: TRBV7-2; clone size: -; CDR3 DNA: TGTGCCAGCAGCTTTCCACTAGCGGGAATGGACAATGAGCAGTTCTTC; CDR3 protein: CASSFPLAGMDNEQFF
J gene: TRBJ1-1; D gene: -; V gene: TRBV4-3; clone size: -; CDR3 DNA: TGCGCCAGCAGCCAAGACGTAACAGAGCACATCACGAACACTGAAGCTTTCTTT; CDR3 protein: CASSQDVTEHITNTEAFF
J gene: TRBJ2-1; D gene: TRBD2; V gene: TRBV10-1; clone size: -; CDR3 DNA: TGCGCCAGCAGAGGGACTAGCTGGGAGCAGTTCTTC; CDR3 protein: CASRGTSWEQFF
J gene: TRBJ1-4; D gene: -; V gene: TRBV27; clone size: -; CDR3 DNA: TGTGCCAGCAGTTTTAAGGGGCCTGAAAAACTGTTTTTT; CDR3 protein: CASSFKGPEKLFF
J gene: TRBJ2-1; D gene: -; V gene: TRBV19; clone size: -; CDR3 DNA: TGTGCCAGTAGTACGGGACACTACTACAATGAGCAGTTCTTC; CDR3 protein: CASSTGHYYNEQFF
J gene: TRBJ2-7; D gene: TRBD2; V gene: TRBV19; clone size: few; CDR3 DNA: TGTGCCAGTAGTACTAGCGGGACCTACGAGCAGTACTTC; CDR3 protein: CASSTSGTYEQYF
J gene: TRBJ2-7; D gene: TRBD2; V gene: TRBV7-9; clone size: -; CDR3 DNA: TGTGCCAGCAGTGTAGCGGGAGGGCCGGATGAGCAGTACTTC; CDR3 protein: CASSVAGGPDEQYF
J gene: TRBJ2-5; D gene: -; V gene: TRBV6-5; clone size: -; CDR3 DNA: TGTGCCAGCAGCAGCCCGTGGGAGCAGTACTTC; CDR3 protein: CASSSPWEQYF
J gene: TRBJ2-1; D gene: -; V gene: TRBV19; clone size: once; CDR3 DNA: TGTGCCAGTAGTCCAAGTGCAGTAATGAATGAGCAGTTCTTC; CDR3 protein: CASSPSAVMNEQFF
J gene: TRBJ2-2; D gene: -; V gene: TRBV29-1; clone size: -; CDR3 DNA: TGCAGCGTTGGGCGGGGACAGATCGGGGAGCTGTTTTTT; CDR3 protein: CSVGRGQIGELFF
J gene: TRBJ2-6; D gene: TRBD2; V gene: TRBV5-1; clone size: -; CDR3 DNA: TGCGCCAGCAGCCCGGGGGGGGTGGGGGCCAACGTCCTGACTTTC; CDR3 protein: CASSPGGVGANVLTF
J gene: TRBJ2-7; D gene: TRBD2; V gene: TRBV7-9; clone size: -; CDR3 DNA: TGTTCCAGCAGCTTATTAGCGGGGGGGACCTACGAGCAGTACTTC; CDR3 protein: CSSSLLAGGTYEQYF
J gene: TRBJ2-2; D gene: -; V gene: TRBV7-2; clone size: -; CDR3 DNA: TGTGCCAGCAGCGCTGGACAGAACACCGGGGAGCTGTTTTTT; CDR3 protein: CASSAGQNTGELFF
J gene: TRBJ1-2; D gene: -; V gene: TRBV5-6; clone size: -; CDR3 DNA: TGTGCCAGCAGCTTCGGGGGGCCTAACTATGGCTACCCCTTC; CDR3 protein: CASSFGGPNYGYPF
J gene: TRBJ2-2; D gene: TRBD1; V gene: TRBV5-1; clone size: once; CDR3 DNA: TGCGCCAGCAGCCCGGGACAGGTGGACACCGGGGAGCTGTTTTTT; CDR3 protein: CASSPGQVDTGELFF
J gene: TRBJ1-1; D gene: -; V gene: TRBV21-1; clone size: few; CDR3 DNA: TGTGCCAGCAGCAAGGGAGGGGATAATGAAGCTTTCTTT; CDR3 protein: CASSKGGDNEAFF
J gene: TRBJ2-7; D gene: -; V gene: TRBV9; clone size: -; CDR3 DNA: TGTGCCAGCAGCGTAGAGGGAGGGGGGGTCGACGAGCAGTACTTC; CDR3 protein: CASSVEGGGVDEQYF
J gene: TRBJ1-1; D gene: -; V gene: TRBV6-5; clone size: -; CDR3 DNA: TGTGCCAGCAGTTTATCGGGGTGGAACACTGAAGCTTTCTTT; CDR3 protein: CASSLSGWNTEAFF
J gene: TRBJ2-7; D gene: TRBD1; V gene: TRBV5-6; clone size: -; CDR3 DNA: TGTGCCAGCAGCTTGGGAACAGGGGTTTACGAGCAGTACTTC; CDR3 protein: CASSLGTGVYEQYF
J gene: TRBJ2-1; D gene: -; V gene: TRBV4-3; clone size: -; CDR3 DNA: TGCGCCAGCAGCCAAGAGACCTGGACAGAACAGTTCTTC; CDR3 protein: CASSQETWTEQFF
J gene: TRBJ1-4; D gene: -; V gene: TRBV6-1; clone size: -; CDR3 DNA: TGTGCCAGCAGTGAACAAGGGCAGGGTGAAAAACTGTTTTTT; CDR3 protein: CASSEQGQGEKLFF
J gene: TRBJ2-2; D gene: -; V gene: TRBV5-1; clone size: -; CDR3 DNA: TGCGCCAGCAGCTTCTTGCTATCAGGGGCCGGGGAGCTGTTTTTT; CDR3 protein: CASSFLLSGAGELFF
J gene: TRBJ1-5; D gene: -; V gene: TRBV6-5; clone size: -; CDR3 DNA: TGTGCCAGCAGTGAAGGGGCCGGGAATCAGCCCCAGCATTTT; CDR3 protein: CASSEGAGNQPQHF
J gene: TRBJ1-5; D gene: -; V gene: TRBV21-1; clone size: -; CDR3 DNA: TGTGAGAGTCACGGTTGCAATCAGCCCCAGCATTTT; CDR3 protein: CESHGCNQPQHF
J gene: TRBJ1-6; D gene: -; V gene: TRBV6-1; clone size: -; CDR3 DNA: TGTGCCAGCAGTGAACAGGGACACTCACCCCTCCACTTT; CDR3 protein: CASSEQGHSPLHF
J gene: TRBJ2-2; D gene: TRBD2; V gene: TRBV6-4; clone size: few; CDR3 DNA: TGTGCCAGCAGTGAAGCGGGGGGGCCCGGGGAGCTGTTTTTT; CDR3 protein: CASSEAGGPGELFF
J gene: TRBJ1-2; D gene: TRBD1; V gene: TRBV11-3; clone size: -; CDR3 DNA: TGTGCCAGCAGGCCCGACAGGGAGGTTTTTAACTATGGCTACACCTTC; CDR3 protein: CASRPDREVFNYGYTF
J gene: TRBJ2-3; D gene: TRBD2; V gene: TRBV13; clone size: -; CDR3 DNA: TGTGCCAGCAGCTTAGCGGGACTAGCGGGAGGGTCAATAGATACGCAGTATTTT; CDR3 protein: CASSLAGLAGGSIDTQYF
J gene: TRBJ2-3; D gene: -; V gene: TRBV5-1; clone size: -; CDR3 DNA: TGCGCCAGCAGCGAACAAGATACGCAGTATTTT; CDR3 protein: CASSEQDTQYF